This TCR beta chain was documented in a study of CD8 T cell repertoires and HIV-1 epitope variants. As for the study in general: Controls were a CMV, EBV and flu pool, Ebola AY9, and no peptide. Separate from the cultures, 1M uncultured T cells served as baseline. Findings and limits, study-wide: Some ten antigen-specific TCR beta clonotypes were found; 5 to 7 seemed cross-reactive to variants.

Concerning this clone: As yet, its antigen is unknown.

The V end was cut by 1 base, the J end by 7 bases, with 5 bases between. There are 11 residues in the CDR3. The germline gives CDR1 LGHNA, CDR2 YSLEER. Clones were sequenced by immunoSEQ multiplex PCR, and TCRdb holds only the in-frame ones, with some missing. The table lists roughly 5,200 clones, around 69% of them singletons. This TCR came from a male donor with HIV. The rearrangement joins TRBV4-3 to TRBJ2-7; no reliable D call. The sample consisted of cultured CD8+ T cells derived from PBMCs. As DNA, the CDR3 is TGCGCCAGCAGCCAAGGGCCAGAGCAGTACTTC. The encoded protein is CASSQGPEQYF.